The 7 T cell receptor beta chains below were found in one sample sequenced in a study of CD8+ T cells in alopecia areata. The authors extracted RNA and reverse transcribed it into cDNA as the sequencing template. The method was immunoSEQ multiplex PCR; TCRdb's version includes in-frame clones alone and lacks a portion of them. This sample has more than 110,000 clones, with 80% to 90% found just once. Stated treatment: oral pan-JAK inhibitor, 5-10 mg twice daily. This specimen consisted of CD8+ T cells sorted from blood, obtained at week 4, from a patient treated with tofacitinib. These TCRs come from a human donor with alopecia areata.

This chain links TRBV4-3 with TRBJ2-5, with 8 bases aligning to TRBD1. CDR1 is LGHNA and CDR2 is YSLEER in the germline V gene. The CDR3 contains 15 residues. The V segment lost 3 bases and the J segment 4 bases; nucleotides outside the gene matches: 7. Written as DNA, the CDR3 is TGCGCCAGCAGCCAGGGACAGGTGGATAGAGAGACCCAGTACTTC. Its protein product is CASSQGQVDRETQYF.

V gene TRBV29-1 combines with J gene TRBJ2-7; the D gene is possibly TRBD1 (5 bases). This CDR3 has 11 residues. In germline, CDR1 is SQVTM, CDR2 ANQGSEA. Trimming cost V 7 bases and J 4 bases, with 11 bases left between them. The CDR3, as DNA: TGCAGCGCAGTCAAGGGGTACGAGCAGTACTTC. Protein: CSAVKGYEQYF.

J is TRBJ2-3 and V is TRBV4-1, with D perhaps TRBD1 (6 bases). V lost 6 bases and J 0 bases, leaving 16 bases between the germline ends. The germline gives CDR1 MGHRA, CDR2 YSYEKL. CDR3 length equals 16 residues. The CDR3 protein is CASSPQGKESTDTQYF. In DNA form, the CDR3 reads TGCGCCAGCAGTCCCCAGGGGAAGGAAAGCACAGATACGCAGTATTTT.

This clone appeared a single time. The chain joins TRBV27 to TRBJ2-3; TRBD2 might be the D (7 bases). The CDR3 sequence is 15 residues long. CDR1 is MNHEY and CDR2 is SMNVEV in the germline V gene (reference sequence). Deletions cut 5 bases from V and 4 bases from J, with 16 bases between. The CDR3 nucleotides read TGTGCCAGCAGTCCCCTTGGGGGGGCTGCAGATACGCAGTATTTT. Its protein is CASSPLGGAADTQYF.

This clone was observed once. The chain combines TRBV7-3 with TRBJ1-1, with 7 bases aligning to TRBD1. The CDR3 is 15 amino acids. The J segment lost 5 bases and the V segment lost 1 base, leaving 7 bases of the junction unmatched. Germline CDR1 and CDR2: SGHTA and FQGTGA. CDR3 protein: CASSLNPQGETEAFF. The CDR3, as DNA: TGTGCCAGCAGCTTAAACCCCCAGGGGGAGACTGAAGCTTTCTTT.

The chain is built from TRBV2 and TRBJ2-5; TRBD1 is a possible D gene (5 bases). The CDR3 spans 12 residues. Germline V lookup: CDR1 SNHLY, CDR2 FYNNEI. Trimming took 5 bases from V and 4 from J, leaving 8 bases between them. CDR3 bases: TGTGCCAGCAGTTCCAGGGTAGAGACCCAGTACTTC. Protein sequence: CASSSRVETQYF.

This clone was picked up one time. This chain links TRBV9 with TRBJ2-6; D ambiguous. The CDR3 is 15 residues long. The V end lost 4 bases, the J end lost 4 bases, and 12 bases lay between the germline ends. From germline, CDR1 is SGDLS and CDR2 YYNGEE. CDR3 sequence: CASSQPPSGANVLTF. CDR3 in DNA: TGTGCCAGCAGCCAGCCTCCCTCGGGGGCCAACGTCCTGACTTTC.